This T cell receptor (beta chain) was recovered during a study of T cells after yellow fever vaccination. In the case of this clonotype: Its antigen is unknown.

CDR1 SGHRS and CDR2 YFSETQ come from the germline V gene. The CDR3 covers 16 residues. Deletions cut 0 bases from V and 2 bases from J, with 13 bases between. Template switching with 5'RACE generated the TCR cDNA and added a universal primer site and UMIs. MiXCR was run by TCRdb on the 5' RACE reads, yielding one entry per CDR3 protein. The repertoire holds 300,000 to 350,000 distinct CDR3 sequences, with 3% to 4.5% as singletons. Study observations and caveats: Clones that expanded after primary vaccination mostly reappeared after the booster (roughly 96% CD4, approximately 87% CD8).

The rearrangement uses TRBV5-1 and TRBJ2-3; TRBD2 might be the D (5 bases). The sequence derives from a man aged 18 to 29 who received the YFV17D yellow fever vaccine. Sequencing used PBMCs, obtained 5 days after the yellow fever booster vaccination. CDR3 coding DNA: TGCGCCAGCAGCTTGGAGAGGGCCGCCTTCACAGATACGCAGTATTTT. Protein sequence: CASSLERAAFTDTQYF.